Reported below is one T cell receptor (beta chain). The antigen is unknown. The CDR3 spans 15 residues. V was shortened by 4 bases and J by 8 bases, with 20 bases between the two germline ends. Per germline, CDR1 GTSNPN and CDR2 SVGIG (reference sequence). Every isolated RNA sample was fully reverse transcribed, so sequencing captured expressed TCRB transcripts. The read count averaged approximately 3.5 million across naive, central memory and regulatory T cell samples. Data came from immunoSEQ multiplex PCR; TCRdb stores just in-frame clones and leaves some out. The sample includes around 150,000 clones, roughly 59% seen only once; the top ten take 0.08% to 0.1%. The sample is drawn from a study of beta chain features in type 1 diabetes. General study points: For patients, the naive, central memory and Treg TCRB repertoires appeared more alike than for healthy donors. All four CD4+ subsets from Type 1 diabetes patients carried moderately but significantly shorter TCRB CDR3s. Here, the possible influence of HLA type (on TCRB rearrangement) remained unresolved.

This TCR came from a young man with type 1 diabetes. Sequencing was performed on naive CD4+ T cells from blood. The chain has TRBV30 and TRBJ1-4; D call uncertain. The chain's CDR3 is CAWKRTPRICEKLFF. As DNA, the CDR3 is TGTGCCTGGAAAAGGACCCCAAGAATCTGCGAAAAACTGTTTTTT.